This T cell receptor beta chain originates from a study of T-cell reconstitution after alpha-beta-depleted transplantation in children. Unique molecular identifiers featured in how the TCRbeta library was prepared. TCRdb processed the PCR reads anew with MiXCR; each CDR3 protein has one entry. The data hold roughly 220,000 distinct CDR3 sequences, with around 11% observed a single time. The sequenced sample was PBMCs from the stem cell graft donor, obtained from the stem cell graft. The sequence was collected from a human donor who donated a stem cell graft to a child with acute lymphoblastic leukemia.

CDR3 DNA: TGTGCCAGCAGTCCTGTAAAGCTAGCGGACCTCGGGGAGCAGTACTTC. Its translation: CASSPVKLADLGEQYF. The chain combines TRBV27 with TRBJ2-7; 7 bases fit TRBD2. CDR3 length: 16 amino acids. Germline V lookup: CDR1 MNHEY, CDR2 SMNVEV (reference sequence). V lost 5 bases and J lost 7; bases outside the gene matches: 17.